The sequence of this T cell receptor beta chain was determined in a study of blood T cell repertoires in COVID-19 (dated by TCRdb to 2018 to 2020). Concerning the study at large: Samples covering the acute and convalescent phases of COVID-19 were provided by collaborators in the United States, Italy and Spain. The repertoires were released in a freely available public database meant as a resource for research on the immune response to SARS-CoV-2. Where available, HLA class I and class II types were obtained from metadata supplied by the sample provider rather than from assay-based typing. The dataset comprised deeply sampled blood TCRbeta repertoires from subjects exposed to, actively infected with, or recovered from COVID-19. The samples were drawn from the first 160 participants of the ongoing ImmuneRACE study and from 1,254 subjects provided by 6 global collaborators. A de-identified subject ID, COVID-19 status, age in years and sex were almost always included in the sample metadata. The material from the prospective study consisted of cDNA or gDNA derived from T cells, B-cell-depleted T cells, or PBMCs.

This clone was seen more than once but under ten times. What this receptor recognizes is not known. No base-level quality is on record; no much larger clone is a single base apart. CDR1 and CDR2, looked up from the germline V gene, are SGHVS and FQNEAQ. Including the terminal cysteine and phenylalanine, the CDR3 comprises 13 residues. Only CDR3 DNA is held: 39 bases, read in frame from base 1. Between the V and J ends, shortened by 5 bases and 7 bases respectively, the junction contains 9 bases. TCRbeta CDR3 regions were amplified from genomic DNA by means of the immunoSEQ Assay, a bias-controlled multiplex PCR. The authors' analysis ran thus. Nucleated cell counts per sample were estimated from amplification of reference gene primers within the assay. Sequence reads were collapsed and filtered to measure the absolute abundance of every unique TCRbeta CDR3 rearrangement. For each sample, productive Simpson clonality was calculated by taking the square root of Simpson's diversity index across productive rearrangements. Imported from immuneACCESS, the table was reduced by TCRdb to in-frame sequences with V and J called. These copies leave out some clones; in studies compared against another copy, an unresolved V gene accounts for under half, and the cause of the remainder is not known. The V and J calls and clone size were taken over from that table, and D and trimming were inferred from the DNA. For this sample the table gives 60,000 to 90,000 clones, of which around 72% were detected only once. Jointly, the top ten make up just over 2.5% of the sample.

Each collaborating institution followed its own protocols to collect whole blood in K2EDTA tubes. For TCRbeta analysis, collaborator samples were shipped as frozen whole blood, as isolated PBMCs, or as DNA extracted from either sample type. Points the paper makes about the study in general: Clinical and demographic metadata were provided uncurated, with the amount varying by source and participant.

The sequence came from a human donor with acute or convalescent COVID-19. The donor label of this sample is uncertain. The V gene is TRBV7-8 and the J gene is TRBJ1-6, and the D gene may be TRBD1, 5 bases matching. The sample was peripheral blood. The bases are TGTGCCAGCAGCCCCGGGGGGAATTCACCCCTCCACTTT. The translation is CASSPGGNSPLHF.